A selection of T cell receptor beta chains follows, all from one sample in a study of T-cell memory formation after mild COVID-19. TCRdb itself ran the 5' RACE reads through MiXCR, one entry per CDR3 protein. The sample holds 250,000 to 350,000 distinct CDR3 sequences; around a sixth are singletons and the top ten take roughly 23%. The sample comprised PBMCs or a T cell subset sorted from them (not recorded which). These receptors were collected from a man aged 18 to 29 who had mild COVID-19 (a few samples of this study predate the infection). Cell type and time point are not known. CDR3s include the opening cysteine and the closing phenylalanine or tryptophan. The order of the fields is D gene, J gene, V gene, clone size, CDR3 protein, CDR3 DNA. A D gene is named only where the DNA matches it firmly. Rows give clone size only sometimes, using once, few, many, or a class for an expanded clone.

D gene: TRBD1; J gene: TRBJ2-7; V gene: TRBV20-1; clone size: NA; CDR3 protein: CSARGQTVAYEQYF; CDR3 DNA: TGCAGTGCTAGGGGACAGACGGTCGCCTACGAGCAGTACTTC
D gene: TRBD1; J gene: TRBJ2-2; V gene: TRBV18; clone size: many; CDR3 protein: CASSPIGQGRAGELFF; CDR3 DNA: TGTGCCAGCTCACCCATTGGACAGGGGCGCGCCGGGGAGCTGTTTTTT
D gene: NA; J gene: TRBJ1-2; V gene: TRBV7-2; clone size: NA; CDR3 protein: CASSLFGQNYGYTF; CDR3 DNA: TGTGCCAGCAGCTTATTCGGTCAAAACTATGGCTACACCTTC
D gene: NA; J gene: TRBJ2-2; V gene: TRBV5-5; clone size: many; CDR3 protein: CASSLGANTGELFF; CDR3 DNA: TGTGCCAGCAGCTTGGGGGCAAACACCGGGGAGCTGTTTTTT
D gene: NA; J gene: TRBJ1-2; V gene: TRBV6-5; clone size: NA; CDR3 protein: CASRTVGDYGYTF; CDR3 DNA: TGTGCCAGCAGGACAGTGGGTGACTATGGCTACACCTTC
D gene: NA; J gene: TRBJ1-2; V gene: TRBV6-5; clone size: NA; CDR3 protein: CASSYGLMDSYGYTF; CDR3 DNA: TGTGCCAGCAGTTACGGTCTGATGGACAGCTATGGCTACACCTTC
D gene: TRBD1; J gene: TRBJ2-3; V gene: TRBV2; clone size: NA; CDR3 protein: CASGDRASTDTQYF; CDR3 DNA: TGTGCCAGCGGGGACAGAGCTAGCACAGATACGCAGTATTTT
D gene: NA; J gene: TRBJ1-5; V gene: TRBV5-6; clone size: few; CDR3 protein: CASSLLGARGQPQHF; CDR3 DNA: TGTGCCAGCAGCTTGTTAGGGGCTAGGGGTCAGCCCCAGCATTTT
D gene: NA; J gene: TRBJ1-5; V gene: TRBV6-6; clone size: few; CDR3 protein: CASSPQLQPQHF; CDR3 DNA: TGTGCCAGCAGCCCCCAACTCCAGCCCCAGCATTTT
D gene: NA; J gene: TRBJ1-1; V gene: TRBV6-1; clone size: NA; CDR3 protein: CASSALDSTMAFF; CDR3 DNA: TGTGCCAGCAGTGCCCTGGACAGTACTATGGCTTTCTTT
D gene: NA; J gene: TRBJ2-3; V gene: TRBV28; clone size: NA; CDR3 protein: CAIESGLDTDTQYF; CDR3 DNA: TGTGCCATCGAAAGCGGACTCGACACAGATACGCAGTATTTT
D gene: NA; J gene: TRBJ2-1; V gene: TRBV11-2; clone size: NA; CDR3 protein: CASSLGGQWTGEQFF; CDR3 DNA: TGTGCCAGCAGCTTGGGTGGACAGTGGACGGGTGAGCAGTTCTTC
D gene: NA; J gene: TRBJ2-7; V gene: TRBV30; clone size: NA; CDR3 protein: CAWSVLGEQYF; CDR3 DNA: TGTGCCTGGAGTGTACTCGGCGAGCAGTACTTC
D gene: TRBD1; J gene: TRBJ1-1; V gene: TRBV6-5; clone size: few; CDR3 protein: CASTRTGGPTEAFF; CDR3 DNA: TGTGCCAGCACCCGGACAGGGGGTCCCACTGAAGCTTTCTTT
D gene: NA; J gene: TRBJ1-3; V gene: TRBV4-3; clone size: NA; CDR3 protein: CASSRRTALTSTIYF; CDR3 DNA: TGCGCCAGCAGCCGCAGGACGGCCCTCACATCCACCATATATTTT
D gene: NA; J gene: TRBJ1-5; V gene: TRBV3-1; clone size: few; CDR3 protein: CASSQEGASNQPQHF; CDR3 DNA: TGTGCCAGCAGCCAAGAGGGGGCGAGCAATCAGCCCCAGCATTTT
D gene: TRBD1; J gene: TRBJ1-1; V gene: TRBV7-2; clone size: NA; CDR3 protein: CASSKRTGGTEAFF; CDR3 DNA: TGTGCCAGCAGCAAGCGGACAGGGGGAACTGAAGCTTTCTTT
D gene: NA; J gene: TRBJ2-6; V gene: TRBV4-1; clone size: few; CDR3 protein: CASSQEGSKAGANVLTF; CDR3 DNA: TGCGCCAGCAGCCAAGAAGGGAGTAAGGCTGGGGCCAACGTCCTGACTTTC
D gene: NA; J gene: TRBJ1-5; V gene: TRBV6-2/TRBV6-3; clone size: NA; CDR3 protein: CASSPRWVNQPQHF; CDR3 DNA: TGTGCCAGCAGCCCACGATGGGTCAATCAGCCCCAGCATTTT
D gene: NA; J gene: TRBJ2-3; V gene: TRBV20-1; clone size: NA; CDR3 protein: CSATYTDTQYF; CDR3 DNA: TGCAGTGCCACCTACACAGATACGCAGTATTTT